The source of this T cell receptor beta chain is a study of cytomegalovirus exposure and HLA in healthy donors. Study-wide results and caveats: Among immune exposure information, only CMV serostatus was available. Altogether, 150 to 200 TCR beta chains were recorded as cytomegalovirus-associated. Per published reports, the classifier diagnosed cytomegalovirus status with high specificity and sensitivity.

Deletions cut 7 bases from V and 3 bases from J, with 10 bases between. The CDR3 is 13 residues long. Germline V gene data show CDR1 as SNHLY and CDR2 as FYNNEI. A remark on this clone: Its antigen remains unidentified.

Primers included in the PCR were 60 Vbeta and 13 Jbeta primers. The data were produced by immunoSEQ multiplex PCR, yet TCRdb's version contains in-frame clones alone and is incomplete. This table lists 45,000 to 55,000 clones. The TCR originated in a woman between 50 and 59 years old in good health and CMV-seropositive. The sequenced sample was PBMCs. The chain is built from TRBV2 and TRBJ1-5, with D possibly matching TRBD1 (6 bases). The CDR3 DNA reads TGTGCCAGCACCAGGGGACCCAATCAGCCCCAGCATTTT. Amino acid sequence: CASTRGPNQPQHF.